The 29 T cell receptor beta chains in this list originate from one sample, sequenced in a study of shared clonotypes between healthy human individuals. Repertoires were generated with immunoSEQ multiplex PCR, while TCRdb's copy carries only in-frame clones and drops some. The repertoire holds more than 450,000 clones, with 75% to 85% as singletons. The sample consisted of PBMCs. The receptors were gathered from a woman in her thirties or forties in good health. Some clones in this sample may be carry-over from other donors' samples.

The chain recombines TRBV7-8 with TRBJ2-3; 8 bases are shared with TRBD2. V dropped 4 bases and J dropped 2; count of bases not matched to a gene: 14. CDR3 length: 18 amino acids. Germline V CDR1 and CDR2: SGHVS, FQNEAQ. CDR3 bases: TGTGCCAGCAGCTCCTACCTCATACTAGCGGCAAACACAGATACGCAGTATTTT. This sequence encodes CASSSYLILAANTDTQYF. Based on the CDR3 plus reference TRBV7-8 and TRBJ2-3, the full variable domain is GAGVSQSPRYKVAKRGQDVALRCDPISGHVSLFWYQQALGQGPEFLTYFQNEAQLDKSGLPSDRFFAERPEGSVSTLKIQRTQQEDSAVYLCASSSYLILAANTDTQYFGPGTRLTVL.

In its sample, this clone was seen once. The genes are TRBV18 and TRBJ1-3, with D possibly TRBD1 on 5 matching bases. Germline-derived CDR1 and CDR2 are KGHSH and LQKENI. This CDR3 region has 16 residues. Deletions cut 2 bases from V and 0 bases from J, with 11 bases between. CDR3 loop: CASSPGTALSGNTIYF. The CDR3 DNA sequence: TGTGCCAGCTCACCAGGGACTGCCCTCTCTGGAAACACCATATATTTT.

As for this clone: A much larger clone differs from this one at a single base, so this may be a read error. The chain carries TRBV6-6 and TRBJ1-1; D may be TRBD1 (5 bases). The V end lost 1 base, the J end lost 4 bases, and 7 bases lay between the germline ends. CDR3 length: 13 amino acids. Germline V gene sequence: CDR1 MNHNY, CDR2 SVGAGI (reference sequence). The CDR3 reads CASSYLGGTEAFF. The CDR3 DNA follows: TGTGCCAGCAGTTACTTGGGGGGCACTGAAGCTTTCTTT.

V usage is TRBV2 and J usage is TRBJ2-7, with D unclear. Looked up from germline, CDR1 is SNHLY and CDR2 is FYNNEI. V dropped 7 bases and J dropped 2 bases, with 12 bases sitting between them. The CDR3 length is 13 residues. The CDR3 DNA follows: TGTGCCAGCACCAAGGCGTTCACCTACGAGCAGTACTTC. Translated, it gives CASTKAFTYEQYF.

The chain recombines TRBV29-1 with TRBJ2-1, with 11 bases that match TRBD2. The germline gives CDR1 SQVTM, CDR2 ANQGSEA. The length of the CDR3 is 14 residues. The V and J ends lost 6 bases and 4 bases, in that order; junction bases with no gene match: 5. CDR3 loop: CSVLGTSGYNEQFF. For the CDR3, the DNA is TGCAGCGTCCTCGGGACTAGCGGATACAATGAGCAGTTCTTC.

The chain uses TRBV2 and TRBJ1-4, with a possible D match to TRBD1 (6 bases). Germline lookup yields CDR1 SNHLY and CDR2 FYNNEI. V lost 6 bases and J 5 bases, leaving 13 bases between the germline ends. This CDR3 region has 14 residues. The CDR3 region is CASSPGTMNEKLFF. In DNA, the CDR3 is TGTGCCAGCAGCCCCGGGACAATGAATGAAAAACTGTTTTTT.

This chain uses TRBV4-3 with TRBJ2-1; D may be TRBD2 (5 bases). V was trimmed by 1 base and J by 8 bases, leaving 15 bases between them. The germline gives CDR1 LGHNA, CDR2 YSLEER. CDR3 length: 15 residues. CDR3 amino acids: CASSQVVARADEQFF. CDR3 DNA: TGCGCCAGCAGCCAAGTGGTGGCGAGGGCGGATGAGCAGTTCTTC.

The chain combines TRBV6-5 with TRBJ2-7, with D perhaps TRBD2 (6 bases). The germline gives CDR1 MNHEY, CDR2 SVGAGI. Trimming pared 7 bases from V and 0 bases from J, leaving 13 bases between. The CDR3 totals 14 residues. The CDR3 nucleotides read TGTGCCAGCAAACCAGCGGGCTTCTCCTACGAGCAGTACTTC. As protein: CASKPAGFSYEQYF.

V and J are TRBV29-1 and TRBJ1-1; D possibly corresponds to TRBD1 (6 bases). Trimming left V 7 bases short and J 3 bases short, with 18 bases between. CDR1 SQVTM and CDR2 ANQGSEA come from the germline V gene. This CDR3 contains 14 residues. Here the CDR3 reads CSARTGGADTEAFF. The CDR3 nucleotides are TGCAGCGCCCGTACGGGGGGGGCGGACACTGAAGCTTTCTTT.

This chain links TRBV6-5 with TRBJ1-3; tentatively, D is TRBD1 (6 bases). The germline V gene has CDR1 MNHEY and CDR2 SVGAGI. The CDR3 has 14 residues. Deletions cut 7 bases from V and 4 bases from J, with 14 bases between. CDR3 nucleotides: TGTGCCAGCACCCAACAGGGAGCCGGAAACACCATATATTTT. It translates to CASTQQGAGNTIYF.

The chain is built from TRBV29-1 and TRBJ2-1; 9 nucleotides agree with TRBD2. V lost 3 bases to trimming and J lost 0 bases; unmatched junction nucleotides: 6. The CDR3 length is 16 residues. In germline, CDR1 is SQVTM, CDR2 ANQGSEA. The CDR3 DNA reads TGCAGCGTTGAGTCTAGCGGGATGAGCTCCTACAATGAGCAGTTCTTC. Translated, it gives CSVESSGMSSYNEQFF.

The chain's CDR3 is CASSFRLASSTDTQYF. Written as DNA, the CDR3 is TGTGCCAGCAGCTTCAGGCTAGCTTCGAGCACAGATACGCAGTATTTT. The V and J genes are TRBV5-4 and TRBJ2-3, with a tentative D call TRBD2 (5 bases). With 2 bases removed from V and 0 bases from J, the gap between germline ends came to 13 bases. CDR1 and CDR2 from the germline V gene are SGHNT and YYREEE (reference sequence). This CDR3 spans 16 amino acids.

This chain links TRBV28 with TRBJ2-1; 9 bases agree with TRBD2. Germline V gene lookup returns CDR1 MDHEN and CDR2 SYDVKM. The V segment lost 5 bases and the J segment 2 bases; nucleotides outside the gene matches: 7. The CDR3 has 16 residues. CDR3: CASSKLAGATYNEQFF. The CDR3 region has the DNA TGTGCCAGCAGTAAATTAGCGGGGGCGACCTACAATGAGCAGTTCTTC.

The chain uses TRBV6-1 and TRBJ1-2, with TRBD1 identical over 11 bases. Germline CDR1 and CDR2: MNHNS and SASEGT. The trim removed 6 bases at V and 6 bases at J, leaving 3 bases unmatched. There are 13 residues in the CDR3. The CDR3 region is CASRPGQGDGYTF. The CDR3 DNA is TGTGCCAGCAGACCGGGACAGGGGGATGGCTACACCTTC.

This chain links TRBV28 with TRBJ1-5, with 11 nucleotides matching TRBD1. CDR1 and CDR2 from the germline V gene are MDHEN and SYDVKM. This CDR3 comprises 15 residues. V dropped 3 bases and J dropped 7; count of bases not matched to a gene: 5. The CDR3 reads CASSFPGTGGQPQHF. CDR3 DNA sequence: TGTGCCAGCAGTTTTCCGGGGACAGGGGGACAGCCCCAGCATTTT.

The chain uses TRBV4-3 and TRBJ2-5; either TRBD1 or TRBD2 may fit D (5 bases each). Trimming stripped 3 bases from V and 5 bases from J, with 16 bases between. This CDR3 has 15 amino acids. In germline, CDR1 is LGHNA, CDR2 YSLEER. DNA of the CDR3: TGCGCCAGCAGCCAGGACAACGGGGCTTGGGAGACCCAGTACTTC. Protein sequence: CASSQDNGAWETQYF.

This sequence joins TRBV18 and TRBJ2-1, with 10 nucleotides matching TRBD2. J lost 6 bases, V lost 4 bases, and 6 bases had no gene match. Per the germline V gene, CDR1 is KGHSH and CDR2 is LQKENI. CDR3 length equals 15 residues. CDR3 coding DNA: TGTGCCAGCTCACTTACTAGCGGGACGGGCAATGAGCAGTTCTTC. Translated, it gives CASSLTSGTGNEQFF.

CDR3 DNA sequence: TGTGCCAGCAGCCCCAGGGTCACCAACGTCCTGACTTTC. Protein sequence: CASSPRVTNVLTF. J is TRBJ2-6 and V is TRBV7-8; D is possibly TRBD1 (5 bases). CDR1 is SGHVS and CDR2 is FQNEAQ in the germline V gene. The length of the CDR3 is 13 residues. V was pared by 5 bases and J by 8 bases, with 10 bases between.

The rearrangement joins TRBV7-9 to TRBJ1-2, with 7 bases fitting TRBD1. Germline CDR1 and CDR2: SEHNR and FQNEAQ (reference sequence). The CDR3 is 13 residues long. V shed 4 bases and J 8 bases; nucleotides not matched to a gene: 7. The CDR3 nucleotides are TGTGCCAGCAGCTCCGACAGGGATCGCGGCTACACCTTC. This gives the protein CASSSDRDRGYTF.

The CDR3 loop reads CASSLAGGAGELFF. The CDR3 DNA sequence: TGCGCCAGCAGCTTGGCGGGAGGGGCCGGGGAGCTGTTTTTT. J is TRBJ2-2 and V is TRBV5-1; TRBD2 agrees at 8 bases. The CDR3 covers 14 residues. Trimming at V came to 0 bases and at J to 6 bases, leaving 1 base not matched to a gene. CDR1 and CDR2 from the germline V gene are SGHRS and YFSETQ.

The chain combines TRBV10-3 with TRBJ2-7; D gene uncertain. Trimming pared 1 base from V and 5 bases from J, leaving 12 bases between. CDR1 and CDR2 (germline): ENHRY, SYGVKD. The CDR3 contains 14 residues. The CDR3 nucleotides are TGTGCCATCAGTGAGTATCTAGTTCGCAACGAGCAGTACTTC. Translated: CAISEYLVRNEQYF.

The chain combines TRBV2 with TRBJ2-1; tentatively, D is TRBD2 (5 bases). The CDR3 is 16 amino acids. Trimming removed 6 bases from V and 2 bases from J, with 17 bases in between. Germline V gene lookup returns CDR1 SNHLY and CDR2 FYNNEI. The CDR3 spells CASRSDYGTTYNEQFF. Written as DNA, the CDR3 is TGTGCCAGCAGATCCGACTACGGTACAACCTACAATGAGCAGTTCTTC.

The chain employs TRBV27 and TRBJ1-2; D may be TRBD1 (5 bases). The CDR3 extends over 16 amino acids. Trimming left V 1 base short and J 4 bases short, with 16 bases between. Looked up from germline, CDR1 is MNHEY and CDR2 is SMNVEV (reference sequence). This CDR3 reads CASSLLWRQGLYGYTF. DNA of the CDR3: TGTGCCAGCAGTTTATTATGGAGGCAGGGCCTCTATGGCTACACCTTC.

This clone has a handful of counts. V and J are TRBV23-1 and TRBJ2-7; D tentatively reads TRBD1 or TRBD2 (5 bases each). TRBV23-1 is flagged as an ORF with uncertain function. V was clipped by 4 bases and J by 2 bases, with 9 bases between them. The CDR3 is 13 amino acids. CDR3 coding DNA: TGCGCCAGCAGTCGTTGGGGGACCTACGAGCAGTACTTC. Translating gives CASSRWGTYEQYF.

A single count supports this clone. The chain uses TRBV6-5 and TRBJ2-1; D is uncertain. Germline values: CDR1 MNHEY, CDR2 SVGAGI. Trimming took 7 bases from V and 8 from J, leaving 21 bases between them. This CDR3 is 15 amino acids long. CDR3 sequence reads: CASKKRSSGLDEQFF. As DNA, the CDR3 is TGTGCCAGCAAAAAGAGGTCTAGTGGGTTGGATGAGCAGTTCTTC.

With respect to this clone: The DNA is omitted, as the CDR3 cannot be located on it reliably, and the CDR3 follows TCRdb's listing. The rearrangement links TRBV30 to TRBJ1-5. The CDR3 is 13 amino acids long, termini counted. The germline gives CDR1 GTSNPN, CDR2 SVGIG (reference sequence). CDR3 in amino acids: CACGAGAISPSIF.

The gene calls are TRBV7-2 and TRBJ2-5; D uncertain. TRBJ2-7 explains the end of the DNA better; the J call may be wrong. This CDR3 region has 11 residues. Germline CDR1 reads SGHTA; CDR2 reads FQGNSA. The CDR3 protein is CASSPNYEQYF. CDR3 DNA sequence: TGTGCCAGCAGCCCCAACTACGAGCAGTACTTC.

CDR3 coding DNA: TGTGCCAGCAGTGATCGGGGAGGCGGCGAGCAGTACTTC. Amino acid sequence: CASSDRGGGEQYF. V usage is TRBV2 and J usage is TRBJ2-7, with D possibly TRBD2 on 6 matching bases. Germline CDR1 SNHLY, CDR2 FYNNEI. The CDR3 contains 13 residues. V lost 3 bases, J lost 6 bases, and 12 bases lay in between.

The rearrangement uses TRBV7-8 and TRBJ2-1; D call uncertain. The germline V gene encodes CDR1 SGHVS and CDR2 FQNEAQ. CDR3 length: 12 residues. Trimming took off 5 bases at V and 8 bases at J, with 10 bases between the two ends. CDR3 loop: CASSRSMHEQFF. The CDR3 coding sequence is TGTGCCAGCAGCCGGAGTATGCATGAGCAGTTCTTC.